This T cell receptor delta chain was sequenced during a study of gammadelta T cells in human blood. The ends lost 1 base at V and 0 bases at J; junction bases unmatched: 16. CDR1 TSWWSYY and CDR2 QGS come from the germline V gene. The CDR3 spans 21 residues. TCRdb re-analyzed the RT-PCR reads via CATT. This table has several hundred delta-chain clones, about 50% appearing once. A remark on this clone: Given a far larger clone just one base away, this is likely a sequencing read error. The sample holds other DNA sequences that translate to the same CDR3.

The rearrangement joins TRDV1 to TRDJ2; 8 positions agree with TRDD3. This clonotype was obtained from a human fetus. The sequenced sample consisted of non-Vgamma9Vdelta2 gamma-delta T cells from fetal blood. CDR3 DNA: TGTGCTCTTGGGGAACGCGGTCTTGTACTGGGGGGCCCCTCTTTGACAGCACAACTCTTCTTT. This sequence encodes CALGERGLVLGGPSLTAQLFF.